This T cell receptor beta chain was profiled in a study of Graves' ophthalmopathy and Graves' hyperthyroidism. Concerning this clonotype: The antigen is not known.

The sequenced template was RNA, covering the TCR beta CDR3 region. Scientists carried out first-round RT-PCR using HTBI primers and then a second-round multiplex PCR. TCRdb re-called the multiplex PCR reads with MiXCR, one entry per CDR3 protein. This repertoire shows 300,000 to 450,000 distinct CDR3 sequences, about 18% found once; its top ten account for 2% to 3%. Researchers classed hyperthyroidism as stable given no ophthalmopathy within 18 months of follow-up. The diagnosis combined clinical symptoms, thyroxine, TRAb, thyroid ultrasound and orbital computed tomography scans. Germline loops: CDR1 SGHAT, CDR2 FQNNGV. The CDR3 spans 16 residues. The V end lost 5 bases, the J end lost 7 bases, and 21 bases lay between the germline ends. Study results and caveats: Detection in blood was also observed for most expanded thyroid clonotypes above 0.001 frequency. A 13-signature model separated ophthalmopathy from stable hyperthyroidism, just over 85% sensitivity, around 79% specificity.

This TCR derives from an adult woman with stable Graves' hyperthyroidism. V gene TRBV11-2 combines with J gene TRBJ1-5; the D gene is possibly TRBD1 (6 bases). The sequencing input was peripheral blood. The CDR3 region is CASSLVGARLGQPQHF. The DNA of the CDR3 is TGTGCCAGCAGCCTAGTGGGGGCGAGGTTGGGCCAGCCCCAGCATTTT. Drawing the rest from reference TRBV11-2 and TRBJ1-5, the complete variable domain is EAGVAQSPRYKIIEKRQSVAFWCNPISGHATLYWYQQILGQGPKLLIQFQNNGVVDDSQLPKDRFSAERLKGVDSTLKIQPAKLEDSAVYLCASSLVGARLGQPQHFGDGTRLSIL.